Listed here is a single T cell receptor (beta chain). The antigen remains undetermined. The source of the sample is a study of memory CD4+ T cells and cytomegalovirus serostatus. General study findings and limits: A US-trained random forest predicted CMV serostatus with median AUC about 0.92.

As handled by the study authors: Out-of-frame sequences were removed, leaving about 2,300,000 distinct TCRbeta sequences. Sequencing used immunoSEQ multiplex PCR; TCRdb keeps in-frame clones, though not all of them. For V, J and clone size, that table is used; D and trimming come from the DNA. The sample has around 99,000 clones, roughly 80% seen once. Single viable CD3+CD4+CD8-CD45RO+ cells were sorted as the memory CD4+ T cells. CDR3 length: 12 residues. The V segment lost 7 bases and the J segment 7 bases; nucleotides outside the gene matches: 6. Germline CDR1 reads LNHDA; CDR2 reads SQIVND (reference sequence).

This sequence joins TRBV19 and TRBJ1-2, with TRBD1 identical over 7 bases. Sequenced material: memory CD4+ T cells from blood. This clonotype originated in an adult in good health and CMV-seropositive. The CDR3 here is CASTPTGLGYTF. The DNA of the CDR3 is TGTGCCAGTACCCCGACAGGGCTTGGCTACACCTTC.